A selection of T cell receptor beta chains follows, all from one sample in a study of post-analysis software for immune sequencing data. TCRdb re-called the PCR reads with MiXCR, one entry per CDR3 protein. The table records approximately 690,000 distinct CDR3 sequences, 59% of them present only once. The sample comprised blood. All receptors derive from a girl aged 2 to 10 with multiple sclerosis. Each CDR3 is given with its conserved first and last residue. D genes are given only for firm matches. Only part of the rows carry a size: once, few, many, or a class if the clone is expanded.

d_call j_call clone_size v_call cdr3_nt cdr3_aa
- TRBJ2-1 - TRBV12-3/TRBV12-4 TGTGCCAGCAGTTTCGGGGGGACAGCAGACAATGAGCAGTTCTTC CASSFGGTADNEQFF
- TRBJ2-7 few TRBV9 TGTGCCAGCAGCGTAGGGGGCAGAGCCTACGAGCAGTACTTC CASSVGGRAYEQYF
TRBD2 TRBJ2-3 few TRBV12-3/TRBV12-4 TGTGCCAGCAGTTTAATGGCTAGCGGGAGGGATACGCAGTATTTT CASSLMASGRDTQYF
TRBD1 TRBJ2-5 - TRBV4-3 TGCGCCAGCAGCCAAGATCACCCCGGGCAGGGGGCAGAGACCCAGTACTTC CASSQDHPGQGAETQYF
TRBD2 TRBJ2-3 - TRBV13 TGTGCCAGCAGCTTAGGCTCGCGGGAGGGCCTAGGGGATACGCAGTATTTT CASSLGSREGLGDTQYF
- TRBJ2-5 few TRBV6-2/TRBV6-3 TGTGCCAGCATCGAAGGCCCAGCCGACGAACAAGAGACCCAGTACTTC CASIEGPADEQETQYF
- TRBJ2-3 - TRBV6-5 TGTGCCAGCAGTTACTCATGGAGTAGCAAAGATACGCAGTATTTT CASSYSWSSKDTQYF
TRBD1 TRBJ1-2 few TRBV20-1 TGCAGTGCTAGAGAAGGGACAGGGCGCTACGGCTACACCTTC CSAREGTGRYGYTF
- TRBJ2-3 once TRBV6-2/TRBV6-3 TGTGCCAGCAGTTATGACCGGGACGGCACAGATACGCAGTATTTT CASSYDRDGTDTQYF
TRBD1 TRBJ1-1 many TRBV29-1 TGCAGCGCCTTGGGAGTGACAGGGGGCCTGGGGGAAGCTTTCTTT CSALGVTGGLGEAFF
- TRBJ2-7 - TRBV4-2 TGTGCCAGCAGCCAAGTCCGTAGGGACCCCCAGTACTTC CASSQVRRDPQYF
- TRBJ1-2 - TRBV28 TGTGCCAGCAGTCTCCACGGTGGGGACGGACGGTATGGCTACACCTTC CASSLHGGDGRYGYTF
TRBD1 TRBJ2-5 - TRBV7-2 TGTGCCAGCAGCTCGTTAGGGGGCTACCAAGAGACCCAGTACTTC CASSSLGGYQETQYF
- TRBJ1-2 few TRBV6-6 TGTGCCAGCAGTCCTGAGGGTGGTGGCTACACCTTC CASSPEGGGYTF
- TRBJ1-2 - TRBV7-3 TGTGCCAGCACCGGTCTTCCGGGAGATGGCTACACCTTC CASTGLPGDGYTF
- TRBJ2-3 few TRBV3-1 TGTGCCAGCCAGGACAGCTACACAGATACGCAGTATTTT CASQDSYTDTQYF
- TRBJ2-1 - TRBV18 TGTGCCAGCTCACCTTCAGGTTATGAGCAGTTCTTC CASSPSGYEQFF
- TRBJ2-7 few TRBV7-9 TGTGCCAGCAGCGCTGTTGAGGCCTACGAGCAGTACTTC CASSAVEAYEQYF
- TRBJ2-3 few TRBV6-5 TGTGCCAGCAGTTACTCGATTGCGGGGAGCACAGATACGCAGTATTTT CASSYSIAGSTDTQYF
- TRBJ2-1 once TRBV4-3 TGCGCCAGCAGCCAAGCATTTCTCCAAAGAGACAATGAGCAGTTCTTC CASSQAFLQRDNEQFF
- TRBJ2-7 - TRBV29-1 TGCAGCGTTGTTACAGCGATTACCTACGAGCAGTACTTC CSVVTAITYEQYF
- TRBJ2-1 - TRBV10-1 TGCGCCAGCGGGGGACGGGGGGCCGATGAGCAGTTCTTC CASGGRGADEQFF
TRBD1 TRBJ2-6 few TRBV4-3 TGCGCCAGCAGCCAAAGAGGACAGGGTACGGTGGCCAACGTCCTGACTTTC CASSQRGQGTVANVLTF
- TRBJ2-1 - TRBV7-7 TGTGCCAGCAGCGAGCGGGACAATGGGCAGTTCTTC CASSERDNGQFF
TRBD1 TRBJ2-5 - TRBV12-3/TRBV12-4 TGTGCCAGCAGTTTCTCGACAGGGGGCTCAGAGACCCAGTACTTC CASSFSTGGSETQYF